The 30 T cell receptor beta chains below come from one sample, sequenced in a study of blood T cell repertoires in COVID-19. The method was immunoSEQ multiplex PCR; TCRdb's version includes in-frame clones alone and lacks a portion of them. Of 270,000 or so clones listed, 90% are singletons. The specimen sequenced was peripheral blood. The receptors originated from a woman aged 55-70 years with COVID-19, enrolled during active disease.

This clone was recorded a few times. The chain employs TRBV19 and TRBJ2-1, with 7 bases aligning to TRBD2. Germline trimming cut 3 bases from V and 2 bases from J; bases unmatched to any gene: 7. Germline values: CDR1 LNHDA, CDR2 SQIVND (reference sequence). This CDR3 spans 16 amino acids. The CDR3: CASSIGGRGPYNEQFF. DNA for the CDR3: TGTGCCAGTAGTATTGGGGGGAGGGGCCCCTACAATGAGCAGTTCTTC.

There are a few counts of this clone. V is TRBV3-1 (or the pseudogene TRBV3-2) and J is TRBJ2-7; no reliable D call. The CDR3 runs 12 residues. Germline CDR1 LGHDT, CDR2 YNNKEL (reference sequence). Trimming shortened V by 4 bases and J by 2 bases, and 6 bases separated the two germline ends. This CDR3 is CASSLRAYEQYF. CDR3 in DNA: TGTGCCAGCAGCCTCCGAGCCTACGAGCAGTACTTC.

The chain has TRBV5-1 and TRBJ2-1, with 11 bases matching TRBD1. V trimming: 1 base; J trimming: 6 bases; junction bases outside the gene matches: 6. From germline, CDR1 is SGHRS and CDR2 YFSETQ. The CDR3 has 16 residues. CDR3 amino acids: CASSLSSGTGGNEQFF. The CDR3 DNA reads as TGCGCCAGCAGCTTGAGCTCTGGGACAGGGGGCAATGAGCAGTTCTTC.

This chain uses TRBV6-1 with TRBJ1-4; D is possibly TRBD1 (5 bases). The CDR3 contains 14 residues. Deletions cut 2 bases from V and 6 bases from J, with 10 bases between. CDR1 is MNHNS, CDR2 SASEGT, per germline. The CDR3 coding sequence is TGTGCCAGCAGTGAACAGGGCCGGGATGAAAAACTGTTTTTT. Translation gives CASSEQGRDEKLFF.

The rearrangement joins TRBV12-3 or TRBV12-4 to TRBJ2-3, with a tentative D call TRBD2 (8 bases). CDR3 length: 13 amino acids. V gave up 4 bases and J gave up 7 bases, with 12 bases separating them. CDR3 DNA: TGTGCCAGCAGTTCGGGAGGGGGCTATACGCAGTATTTT. Protein sequence: CASSSGGGYTQYF.

In DNA form, the CDR3 reads TGTGCCAGCAGCCAAGAGGGGCAGCGAGTCTACGAGCAGTACTTC. This translates into CASSQEGQRVYEQYF. This sequence joins TRBV4-2 and TRBJ2-7, with TRBD1 as a possible D gene (5 bases). Germline V lookup: CDR1 LGHNA, CDR2 YNFKEQ. This CDR3 spans 15 amino acids. Trimming stripped 0 bases from V and 3 bases from J, with 12 bases between.

The J gene is TRBJ2-3, the V gene TRBV6-1; the D gene is possibly TRBD1 (5 bases). V was cut by 2 bases and J by 2 bases, with 14 bases left in between. Germline V gene sequence: CDR1 MNHNS, CDR2 SASEGT. The CDR3 length is 16 residues. The CDR3 DNA follows: TGTGCCAGCAGTGAATGGGGCTTATCAAACACAGATACGCAGTATTTT. Amino acids: CASSEWGLSNTDTQYF.

This clone was found a few times. This chain links TRBV9 with TRBJ1-4, with D possibly matching TRBD1 (5 bases). CDR3 length: 14 amino acids. Germline loops: CDR1 SGDLS, CDR2 YYNGEE. V dropped 0 bases and J dropped 3 bases, with 6 bases sitting between them. CDR3 in DNA: TGTGCCAGCAGCGTAGGGGGGGCTAATGAAAAACTGTTTTTT. Protein: CASSVGGANEKLFF.

The chain employs TRBV6-5 and TRBJ1-5; no firm D call. V was trimmed by 6 bases and J by 3 bases, leaving 15 bases between them. Per the germline V gene, CDR1 is MNHEY and CDR2 is SVGAGI. The CDR3 has 15 amino acids. The chain's CDR3 is CASSAAIQYNQPQHF. In DNA form, the CDR3 reads TGTGCCAGCAGCGCCGCGATACAGTACAATCAGCCCCAGCATTTT.

This clone occurred once. The V gene is TRBV12-3 or TRBV12-4, the J gene TRBJ1-2; D is possibly TRBD1 (6 bases). CDR3 length equals 12 residues. The ends were cut back, 10 bases at V and 3 bases at J, with 12 bases in the middle. The CDR3 sequence: CAIAGVYYGYTF. CDR3 sequence (DNA): TGTGCCATAGCAGGGGTATACTATGGCTACACCTTC.

The chain combines TRBV11-1 with TRBJ1-2; 11 nucleotides align to TRBD1. V lost 9 bases, J lost 1 base, and 1 base stayed unmatched. The CDR3 is 13 residues long. The germline V gene encodes CDR1 SGHAT and CDR2 FQDESV (reference sequence). CDR3 in amino acids: CARGQGGNYGYTF. The CDR3 nucleotides read TGTGCCAGGGGACAGGGGGGTAACTATGGCTACACCTTC.

The chain employs TRBV6-5 and TRBJ2-2; no clear D. Trimming removed 8 bases at V and 1 base at J, with 5 bases between. The CDR3 covers 12 residues. CDR1 and CDR2 (germline): MNHEY, SVGAGI. CDR3 sequence (DNA): TGTGCCAGCCGCAGGAACACCGGGGAGCTGTTTTTT. Encoded protein: CASRRNTGELFF.

In its sample, this clone was seen a few times. The rearrangement links TRBV10-3 to TRBJ2-3; 7 bases are a match to TRBD2. J gave up 5 bases and V 11 bases, and 7 bases lay outside the gene matches. The germline gives CDR1 ENHRY, CDR2 SYGVKD. CDR3 length equals 12 residues. The CDR3 here is CAGSGAGDTQYF. The CDR3 DNA reads as TGTGCCGGAAGCGGGGCCGGAGATACGCAGTATTTT.

The V gene is TRBV7-2, the J gene TRBJ2-7; unclear D gene. Trimming took off 3 bases at V and 6 bases at J, with 6 bases between the two ends. Germline V gene lookup returns CDR1 SGHTA and CDR2 FQGNSA. This CDR3 has 11 amino acids. CDR3 amino acids: CASSLAGEQYF. The CDR3 nucleotides are TGTGCCAGCAGCTTGGCAGGCGAGCAGTACTTC.

DNA of the CDR3: TGTGCCAGCAGCTTAACAGGGGTACGCGGCTACACCTTC. Translation: CASSLTGVRGYTF. The genes are TRBV7-8 and TRBJ1-2; TRBD1 matches 7 bases. This CDR3 contains 13 residues. Per germline, CDR1 SGHVS and CDR2 FQNEAQ. V trimming: 2 bases; J trimming: 8 bases; junction bases outside the gene matches: 5.

The chain links TRBV5-1 to TRBJ2-1; TRBD1 aligns across 9 bases. Losses at the gene ends were 3 bases for V and 7 bases for J; bases not matched to a gene: 5. The CDR3 sequence is 14 residues long. Germline CDR1 reads SGHRS; CDR2 reads YFSETQ. In DNA, the CDR3 is TGCGCCAGCAGCTACGGGACAGGGTGGAATGAGCAGTTCTTC. Translating gives CASSYGTGWNEQFF.

V and J are TRBV4-2 and TRBJ1-1, with 7 bases fitting TRBD1. The V gene's germline CDR1 is LGHNA and CDR2 YNFKEQ. The CDR3 extends over 14 amino acids. With 1 base clipped from V and 3 bases from J, the junction kept 2 bases outside the gene matches. CDR3 sequence: CASSQGDRDTEAFF. The CDR3 nucleotides are TGTGCCAGCAGCCAAGGAGACAGGGACACTGAAGCTTTCTTT.

The J gene is TRBJ2-1, the V gene TRBV5-4, with 7 bases fitting TRBD2. CDR3 length equals 15 residues. Germline CDR1 and CDR2: SGHNT and YYREEE (reference sequence). J was trimmed by 10 bases and V by 0 bases; bases with no gene match: 10. The CDR3 bases are TGTGCCAGCAGCTTGGGTGGACTAGGTCGGCTAGAGCAGTTCTTC. Its translation is CASSLGGLGRLEQFF.

In DNA, the CDR3 is TGTGCCAGCAGCTCTCCAGGGGATACGCAGTATTTT. It encodes CASSSPGDTQYF. This sequence joins TRBV7-9 and TRBJ2-3; the D gene is possibly TRBD1 (5 bases). Germline V CDR1 and CDR2: SEHNR, FQNEAQ (reference sequence). The germline V and J ends were trimmed by 4 bases and 6 bases, with 8 bases remaining between them. This CDR3 is built from 12 residues.

The V and J genes are TRBV7-9 and TRBJ1-4, with D maybe TRBD1 (6 bases). Looked up from germline, CDR1 is SEHNR and CDR2 is FQNEAQ (reference sequence). Between the trimmed V and J ends, which lost 4 bases and 0 bases, there was a span of 12 bases. This CDR3 spans 16 amino acids. CDR3 region: CASSSRTGTTNEKLFF. The CDR3 DNA reads TGTGCCAGCAGCTCCAGAACAGGGACAACTAATGAAAAACTGTTTTTT.

The sample holds one count of this clone. This chain joins TRBV12-3 or TRBV12-4 and TRBJ2-7; a weak D match, TRBD1 (5 bases). V lost 2 bases to trimming and J lost 3 bases, with 8 bases between them. The CDR3 is made up of 13 amino acids. In nucleotides, the CDR3 is TGTGCCAGCAGTTTACGACAGCTCTACGAGCAGTACTTC. It codes for CASSLRQLYEQYF.

The chain couples TRBV2 to TRBJ1-1; D is uncertain. Germline V CDR1 and CDR2: SNHLY, FYNNEI. Trimming removed 6 bases at V and 1 base at J, with 3 bases between. CDR3 size: 11 residues. The CDR3 region is CASRANTEAFF. The CDR3, as DNA: TGTGCCAGCAGAGCGAACACTGAAGCTTTCTTT.

This chain connects TRBV30 to TRBJ1-1, with D uncertain. CDR3 length equals 16 residues. The V and J ends lost 4 bases and 0 bases respectively, with 18 bases between them. Germline CDR1 GTSNPN, CDR2 SVGIG (reference sequence). In nucleotides, the CDR3 is TGTGCCTGGAAACGAGGGTGGACTATCCTGAACACTGAAGCTTTCTTT. It is translated as CAWKRGWTILNTEAFF.

The chain recombines TRBV27 with TRBJ2-2; TRBD2 is a possible D gene (5 bases). This CDR3 spans 17 amino acids. The germline V gene encodes CDR1 MNHEY and CDR2 SMNVEV (reference sequence). V was cut by 1 base and J by 1 base, with 13 bases left in between. CDR3: CASSLFASTLNTGELFF. As DNA, the CDR3 is TGTGCCAGCAGTTTATTCGCTAGCACACTGAACACCGGGGAGCTGTTTTTT.

This sequence joins TRBV6-5 and TRBJ1-4; the D gene is possibly TRBD1 (6 bases). The V end was cut by 6 bases, the J end by 6 bases, with 14 bases between. Germline assignment: CDR1 MNHEY and CDR2 SVGAGI. CDR3 length equals 14 residues. CDR3 loop: CASRRAGVDEKLFF. In nucleotides, the CDR3 is TGTGCCAGCAGGAGGGCAGGGGTGGATGAAAAACTGTTTTTT.

The chain joins TRBV25-1 to TRBJ1-1; D might be TRBD1 (6 bases). Per the germline V gene, CDR1 is MGHDK and CDR2 is SYGVNS. This CDR3 comprises 15 residues. V dropped 1 base and J dropped 0 bases, with 9 bases sitting between them. The CDR3 here is CASSESTGMNTEAFF. DNA for the CDR3: TGTGCCAGCAGTGAATCCACAGGGATGAACACTGAAGCTTTCTTT.

This sequence joins TRBV19 and TRBJ1-2; no clear D. This CDR3 is built from 13 residues. Germline lookup yields CDR1 LNHDA and CDR2 SQIVND (reference sequence). With 7 bases removed from V and 0 bases from J, the gap between germline ends came to 9 bases. The CDR3 reads CASTNAANYGYTF. The CDR3, as DNA: TGTGCCAGTACCAACGCAGCTAACTATGGCTACACCTTC. Using reference TRBV19 and TRBJ1-2 for the parts outside the CDR3, the full variable domain is DGGITQSPKYLFRKEGQNVTLSCEQNLNHDAMYWYRQDPGQGLRLIYYSQIVNDFQKGDIAEGYSVSREKKESFPLTVTSAQKNPTAFYLCASTNAANYGYTFGSGTRLTVV.

The rearrangement joins TRBV4-2 to TRBJ1-2, with D hard to call. This CDR3 is 13 amino acids long. Trimming took off 4 bases at V and 7 bases at J, with 13 bases between the two ends. The germline CDR1 and CDR2 sequences are LGHNA and YNFKEQ. The CDR3 sequence: CASSPELLGGYTF. CDR3 coding DNA: TGTGCCAGCAGCCCGGAGCTGTTAGGTGGCTACACCTTC.

The chain uses TRBV7-2 and TRBJ1-6, with TRBD1 identical over 8 bases. V lost 4 bases to trimming and J lost 16 bases; unmatched junction nucleotides: 12. Germline V gene sequence: CDR1 SGHTA, CDR2 FQGNSA. CDR3 length: 14 amino acids. The CDR3 is CASSSTAGQGELHF. In DNA, the CDR3 is TGTGCCAGCAGCTCTACCGCAGGACAGGGCGAACTCCACTTT.

This chain uses TRBV4-1 with TRBJ2-7, with D possibly being TRBD1 (5 bases). CDR1 is MGHRA and CDR2 is YSYEKL in the germline V gene. CDR3 size: 15 residues. Deletions cut 1 base from V and 4 bases from J, with 14 bases between. The CDR3 loop reads CASSQVYGQGYEQYF. CDR3 nucleotides: TGCGCCAGCAGCCAAGTATATGGGCAGGGATACGAGCAGTACTTC.